The 32 T cell receptor beta chains reported below all come from one sample, sequenced in a study of OX40 agonist ivuxolimab in advanced cancers. The table came from immunoSEQ multiplex PCR; TCRdb's copy has only in-frame clones and leaves some out. The sample has 60,000 to 80,000 clones, roughly 80% seen once. The sample in question was CD4+ or CD8+ T cells sorted from blood, obtained in a trial of the OX40 agonist ivuxolimab. The receptors were sampled from an adult with an advanced solid tumor such as melanoma, head and neck, liver or kidney cancer.

The gene calls are TRBV7-9 and TRBJ2-1, with D perhaps TRBD1 (6 bases). Germline assignment: CDR1 SEHNR and CDR2 FQNEAQ (reference sequence). Trimming took 6 bases from V and 4 from J, leaving 16 bases between them. The CDR3 loop spans 15 amino acids. Here the CDR3 reads CASRPGSGQYNEQFF. As DNA, the CDR3 is TGTGCCAGCAGGCCTGGGTCCGGACAGTACAATGAGCAGTTCTTC.

Only one count was recorded for this clone. The genes are TRBV7-8 and TRBJ1-1; no definite D call. Per the germline V gene, CDR1 is SGHVS and CDR2 is FQNEAQ. The CDR3 runs 13 residues. The V and J ends lost 1 base and 5 bases respectively, with 8 bases between them. DNA for the CDR3: TGTGCCAGCAGCTTAGTCTGGGAAACTGAAGCTTTCTTT. Translation: CASSLVWETEAFF.

The gene calls are TRBV5-6 and TRBJ2-7, with 7 bases identical to TRBD2. CDR3 length: 13 amino acids. The V and J ends lost 6 bases and 2 bases, in that order; junction bases with no gene match: 5. Germline values: CDR1 SGHDT, CDR2 YYEEEE. The CDR3 spells CASTWRGTYEQYF. The CDR3 DNA reads as TGTGCCAGCACTTGGCGGGGGACCTACGAGCAGTACTTC.

V and J are TRBV7-2 and TRBJ1-1; no reliable D call. Germline loops: CDR1 SGHTA, CDR2 FQGNSA. Trimming took 6 bases from V and 0 from J, leaving 8 bases between them. This CDR3 is built from 13 residues. CDR3 sequence reads: CASRGIMNTEAFF. The CDR3 nucleotides are TGTGCCAGCAGAGGCATTATGAACACTGAAGCTTTCTTT.

V is TRBV7-6 and J is TRBJ1-4; D unclear. This CDR3 comprises 15 residues. Per germline, CDR1 SGHVS and CDR2 FNYEAQ. Trimming removed 1 base at V and 8 bases at J, with 14 bases between. CDR3 bases: TGTGCCAGCAGCTTAGAAGCAGCCAAGGGCGAAAAACTGTTTTTT. Translating it yields CASSLEAAKGEKLFF.

The chain is built from TRBV16 and TRBJ2-3; D not resolved. CDR1 KGHSY and CDR2 FQNENV come from the germline V gene. V lost 4 bases to trimming and J lost 2 bases, with 7 bases between them. There are 13 residues in the CDR3. The CDR3 DNA reads as TGTGCCAGCAGCCTTCGGAACACAGATACGCAGTATTTT. Its translation is CASSLRNTDTQYF.

J is TRBJ1-1 and V is TRBV11-2; D remains unclear. The CDR3 extends over 16 amino acids. V lost 7 bases to trimming and J lost 0 bases, with 18 bases between them. The germline CDR1 and CDR2 sequences are SGHAT and FQNNGV. The CDR3 reads CASNIPGRGLNTEAFF. The CDR3 nucleotides are TGTGCCAGCAACATTCCGGGCCGGGGATTGAACACTGAAGCTTTCTTT.

This clone came up once. The sample carries other DNA sequences with the same CDR3. The V call is TRBV7-9, the J call TRBJ1-2; D is uncertain. In germline, CDR1 is SEHNR, CDR2 FQNEAQ (reference sequence). V gave up 3 bases and J gave up 5 bases, with 10 bases separating them. The CDR3 runs 13 residues. The DNA of the CDR3 is TGTGCCAGCAGCTTTGGCAGTCTGTATGGCTACACCTTC. Its protein is CASSFGSLYGYTF. The full variable domain, in which reference TRBV7-9 and TRBJ1-2 provide the parts outside the CDR3, is DTGVSQNPRHKITKRGQNVTFRCDPISEHNRLYWYRQTLGQGPEFLTYFQNEAQLEKSRLLSDRFSAERPKGSFSTLEIQRTEQGDSAMYLCASSFGSLYGYTFGSGTRLTVV.

The chain has TRBV18 and TRBJ2-2, with 9 bases fitting TRBD1. V was clipped by 2 bases and J by 4 bases; unmatched bases: 2. Per germline, CDR1 KGHSH and CDR2 LQKENI. This CDR3 has 15 residues. CDR3 bases: TGTGCCAGCTCACCAAGGACAGGGGCCACCGGGGAGCTGTTTTTT. Translated: CASSPRTGATGELFF.

The J gene is TRBJ1-5, the V gene TRBV6-5, with D maybe TRBD1 (6 bases). Germline CDR1 reads MNHEY; CDR2 reads SVGAGI. Trimming removed 6 bases from V and 5 bases from J, with 14 bases in between. This CDR3 is built from 14 residues. CDR3 bases: TGTGCCAGCAGCAAACTGGGGGGCGATCAGCCCCAGCATTTT. Translating it yields CASSKLGGDQPQHF.

This clone came up once. The chain links TRBV7-2 to TRBJ2-5; 11 positions match TRBD2. In germline, CDR1 is SGHTA, CDR2 FQGNSA. The CDR3 has 16 residues. V lost 5 bases to trimming and J lost 4 bases; unmatched junction nucleotides: 9. The CDR3 sequence is CASSPTLSGRGETQYF. CDR3 sequence (DNA): TGTGCCAGCAGCCCTACCCTTAGCGGGAGGGGAGAGACCCAGTACTTC.

The chain employs TRBV6-1 and TRBJ1-1, with 7 bases that match TRBD1. This CDR3 comprises 14 residues. Germline CDR1 MNHNS, CDR2 SASEGT. V gave up 6 bases and J gave up 1 base; unmatched junction bases: 5. The CDR3 sequence: CASSSGQTNTEAFF. In DNA, the CDR3 is TGTGCCAGCAGCTCGGGACAGACGAACACTGAAGCTTTCTTT.

The V and J genes are TRBV5-1 and TRBJ2-3; a weak D match, TRBD1 (5 bases). This CDR3 has 14 amino acids. Germline loops: CDR1 SGHRS, CDR2 YFSETQ. V was pared by 7 bases and J by 0 bases, with 12 bases between. CDR3 sequence (DNA): TGCGCCAGCTGTCAGGGCGGTAGCACAGATACGCAGTATTTT. This sequence encodes CASCQGGSTDTQYF.

The rearrangement joins TRBV5-8 to TRBJ2-3, with TRBD1 matching 9 bases. The junction had 14 bases not matched to a gene; V was cut back by 6 bases and J by 0 bases. The CDR3 is made up of 18 amino acids. Germline V gives CDR1 SGHTS, CDR2 YDEGEE. As DNA, the CDR3 is TGTGCCAGCATCCCACGACGAGCCGGGACAGGGAGCACAGATACGCAGTATTTT. Translating it yields CASIPRRAGTGSTDTQYF.

This chain joins TRBV6-5 and TRBJ1-1, with D unclear. Germline lookup yields CDR1 MNHEY and CDR2 SVGAGI. This CDR3 has 13 amino acids. V was cut by 2 bases and J by 10 bases, with 14 bases left in between. The CDR3 DNA reads TGTGCCAGCAGTTACCTTGGGGAGCTTGCAGCTTTCTTT. This codes for CASSYLGELAAFF.

The genes are TRBV2 and TRBJ2-1, with D unresolved. Germline V CDR1 and CDR2: SNHLY, FYNNEI. This CDR3 contains 12 residues. The germline V and J ends were trimmed by 7 bases and 8 bases, with 12 bases remaining between them. The CDR3 region is CASTLQSHEQFF. CDR3 sequence (DNA): TGTGCCAGCACATTACAGTCGCATGAGCAGTTCTTC.

The gene calls are TRBV18 and TRBJ1-5, with a possible D match to TRBD1 (6 bases). Germline assignment: CDR1 KGHSH and CDR2 LQKENI. V shed 4 bases and J shed 7 bases, with 14 bases lying between them. The CDR3 runs 14 residues. The DNA of the CDR3 is TGTGCCAGCTCACTCACTACAGGGAAGCAGCCCCAGCATTTT. Translation: CASSLTTGKQPQHF.

This clone was counted between two and nine times. The chain couples TRBV6-1 to TRBJ2-7; a possible D gene is TRBD1 (5 bases). The CDR3 totals 14 residues. The germline V and J ends were trimmed by 5 bases and 5 bases, with 16 bases remaining between them. The V gene's germline CDR1 is MNHNS and CDR2 SASEGT. The CDR3 DNA sequence: TGTGCCAGCAGTCCGCAGGGTTTCTATGACGAGCAGTACTTC. It translates to CASSPQGFYDEQYF.

V is TRBV6-5 and J is TRBJ1-1, with a weak D call TRBD1 (6 bases). V dropped 6 bases and J dropped 8 bases, with 16 bases sitting between them. CDR3 length: 13 amino acids. Looked up from germline, CDR1 is MNHEY and CDR2 is SVGAGI. The CDR3 protein is CASREQGTAEAFF. CDR3 sequence (DNA): TGTGCCAGCAGGGAACAGGGTACCGCGGAAGCTTTCTTT.

V and J are TRBV7-9 and TRBJ2-6; D remains ambiguous. Trimming took off 3 bases at V and 2 bases at J, with 11 bases between the two ends. CDR3 length: 16 amino acids. CDR1 is SEHNR and CDR2 is FQNEAQ in the germline V gene (reference sequence). The CDR3 spells CASSFRNKPGANVLTF. For the CDR3, the DNA is TGTGCCAGCAGCTTCAGAAATAAACCTGGGGCCAACGTCCTGACTTTC.

CDR3 nucleotide sequence: TGTGCCAGCAGCCCCGCTCCAAACTATGGCTACACCTTC. It yields the protein CASSPAPNYGYTF. The chain uses TRBV6-5 and TRBJ1-2; D gene unclear. Germline V CDR1 and CDR2: MNHEY, SVGAGI. Trimming left V 6 bases short and J 2 bases short, with 10 bases between. The CDR3 has 13 amino acids.

This rearrangement joins TRBV5-1 to TRBJ1-1; D unclear. CDR1 and CDR2 from the germline V gene are SGHRS and YFSETQ. With 4 bases removed from V and 3 bases from J, the gap between germline ends came to 13 bases. The CDR3 has 14 amino acids. CDR3 nucleotide sequence: TGCGCCAGCAGCCTCAGGATGGGTTACACTGAAGCTTTCTTT. It is translated as CASSLRMGYTEAFF.

The genes are TRBV25-1 and TRBJ1-2; 9 bases align to TRBD1. This CDR3 contains 15 residues. V was clipped by 5 bases and J by 3 bases; unmatched bases: 7. The germline V gene has CDR1 MGHDK and CDR2 SYGVNS. Here the CDR3 DNA reads TGTGCCAGCAGTCAAGAGGACAGGGGTCACTATGGCTACACCTTC. This gives the protein CASSQEDRGHYGYTF.

The rearrangement links TRBV6-5 to TRBJ1-2; possibly TRBD1 for D (5 bases). This CDR3 contains 13 residues. Germline-derived CDR1 and CDR2 are MNHEY and SVGAGI. V lost 8 bases, J lost 3 bases, and 13 bases lay in between. CDR3 bases: TGTGCCAGCGGACAAAACGGCGACTATGGCTACACCTTC. Translation: CASGQNGDYGYTF.

Of note for this clone: At one of its ends the junction is not consistent with the germline gene, which may arise from a read error. In the same sample, other DNA sequences code for this CDR3. This chain joins TRBV10-3 and TRBJ1-2; possible D gene TRBD1, 5 bases. The length of the CDR3 is 14 residues. From germline, CDR1 is ENHRY and CDR2 SYGVKD. The CDR3 nucleotides read TGTGCCATCAGCGAGTCCTACAGGAACTATGGCTACACCTTC. Translation gives CAISESYRNYGYTF.

In DNA form, the CDR3 reads TGTGCCTGGAGTACAGCTTATGAGCAGTTCTTC. Its protein product is CAWSTAYEQFF. The chain employs TRBV30 and TRBJ2-1, with D uncertain. Germline V gene lookup returns CDR1 GTSNPN and CDR2 SVGIG (reference sequence). The V end lost 2 bases, the J end lost 8 bases, and 7 bases lay between the germline ends. The CDR3 sequence is 11 residues long. The whole variable domain, filled in from reference TRBV30 and TRBJ2-1, reads SQTIHQWPATLVQPVGSPLSLECTVEGTSNPNLYWYRQAAGRGLQLLFYSVGIGQISSEVPQNLSASRPQDRQFILSSKKLLLSDSGFYLCAWSTAYEQFFGPGTRLTVL.

V and J are TRBV7-3 and TRBJ2-1; D is perhaps TRBD2 (7 bases). Germline V gives CDR1 SGHTA, CDR2 FQGTGA. Trimming removed 5 bases from V and 4 bases from J, with 15 bases in between. The CDR3 loop spans 15 amino acids. The CDR3 loop reads CASSPQGREYNEQFF. In DNA form, the CDR3 reads TGTGCCAGCAGCCCTCAGGGGCGGGAGTACAATGAGCAGTTCTTC.

The V gene is TRBV5-1, the J gene TRBJ1-2, with 7 bases lining up with TRBD1. From germline, CDR1 is SGHRS and CDR2 YFSETQ. The junction had 4 bases not matched to a gene; V was cut back by 4 bases and J by 4 bases. The CDR3 loop spans 13 amino acids. The CDR3 region has the DNA TGCGCCAGCAGCGGACGGACAGGCTATGGCTACACCTTC. Its translation: CASSGRTGYGYTF.

This clone appeared a single time. This sequence joins TRBV7-2 and TRBJ1-1, with D unresolved. This CDR3 contains 15 residues. Germline V gene data show CDR1 as SGHTA and CDR2 as FQGNSA. With 5 bases removed from V and 2 bases from J, the gap between germline ends came to 15 bases. The CDR3 spells CASSIREIENTEAFF. The CDR3 coding sequence is TGTGCCAGCAGCATCCGGGAAATTGAAAACACTGAAGCTTTCTTT.

The chain couples TRBV16 to TRBJ1-2; TRBD1 agrees at 7 bases. The J segment lost 6 bases and the V segment lost 4 bases, leaving 8 bases of the junction unmatched. This CDR3 is 14 amino acids long. The germline V gene encodes CDR1 KGHSY and CDR2 FQNENV. DNA of the CDR3: TGTGCCAGCAGCCCACAGGGGAGCACGAATGGCTACACCTTC. It specifies CASSPQGSTNGYTF.

V and J are TRBV7-9 and TRBJ2-5; D ambiguous. Germline-derived CDR1 and CDR2 are SEHNR and FQNEAQ (reference sequence). This CDR3 is built from 13 residues. V was cut by 5 bases and J by 5 bases, with 12 bases left in between. Here the CDR3 reads CASSPGRGETQYF. CDR3 DNA: TGTGCCAGCAGCCCTGGGCGCGGTGAGACCCAGTACTTC.

The chain employs TRBV7-9 and TRBJ2-4, with D hard to call. Trimming took 4 bases from V and 2 from J, leaving 9 bases between them. In germline, CDR1 is SEHNR, CDR2 FQNEAQ (reference sequence). This CDR3 has 14 residues. The CDR3 region has the DNA TGTGCCAGCAGCTCCTTAGCAACCAAAAACATTCAGTACTTC. This gives the protein CASSSLATKNIQYF.